These 21 T cell receptor beta chains were sequenced from one sample in a study of cytomegalovirus exposure and HLA in healthy donors. Produced via immunoSEQ multiplex PCR; TCRdb's table is partial and in-frame only. The sample records over 100,000 clones, about 90% being singletons. Sequenced material: PBMCs. These receptors were obtained from a woman between 18 and 30 years old in good health and CMV-seronegative.

V and J are TRBV9 and TRBJ2-1, with TRBD1 matching over 9 bases. CDR3 size: 13 residues. With V trimmed by 4 bases and J by 5 bases, 1 base remained unmatched. Germline CDR1 SGDLS, CDR2 YYNGEE. The CDR3 reads CASSRTGDNEQFF. DNA for the CDR3: TGTGCCAGCAGCCGGACAGGGGACAATGAGCAGTTCTTC.

The gene calls are TRBV9 and TRBJ2-2; 9 bases agree with TRBD1. V shed 1 base and J 4 bases; nucleotides not matched to a gene: 8. Germline CDR1 reads SGDLS; CDR2 reads YYNGEE. The CDR3 length is 17 residues. In DNA, the CDR3 is TGTGCCAGCAGCGTATCCCTAGGACAGGGGAGCACCGGGGAGCTGTTTTTT. Its protein product is CASSVSLGQGSTGELFF.

This chain links TRBV19 with TRBJ2-7; TRBD1 matches at 7 bases. Losses at the gene ends were 3 bases for V and 2 bases for J; bases not matched to a gene: 7. Germline assignment: CDR1 LNHDA and CDR2 SQIVND (reference sequence). The CDR3 consists of 15 residues. As DNA, the CDR3 is TGTGCCAGTAGTATCGAAGGGGGCGGCCCCTACGAGCAGTACTTC. As protein: CASSIEGGGPYEQYF.

CDR3 sequence: CASSHRGQGHTEAFF. The CDR3 nucleotides read TGTGCCAGCAGCCATCGGGGACAGGGGCACACTGAAGCTTTCTTT. The chain recombines TRBV5-6 with TRBJ1-1, with 10 bases lining up with TRBD1. The CDR3 runs 15 residues. Germline CDR1 reads SGHDT; CDR2 reads YYEEEE. With 4 bases clipped from V and 3 bases from J, the junction kept 6 bases outside the gene matches.

The chain combines TRBV29-1 with TRBJ1-2; TRBD1 matches at 8 bases. CDR1 SQVTM and CDR2 ANQGSEA come from the germline V gene. This CDR3 is built from 12 residues. V dropped 8 bases and J dropped 4; count of bases not matched to a gene: 6. The CDR3 region is CSLRGRLYGYTF. DNA of the CDR3: TGCAGCCTCAGGGGGCGCCTCTATGGCTACACCTTC.

The chain joins TRBV7-3 to TRBJ1-2; a weak D match, TRBD1 (5 bases). Between the trimmed V and J ends, which lost 5 bases and 2 bases, there was a span of 12 bases. The germline gives CDR1 SGHTA, CDR2 FQGTGA. The CDR3 loop spans 14 amino acids. DNA for the CDR3: TGTGCCAGCAGCCTCGGGGGGGGGAACTATGGCTACACCTTC. It encodes CASSLGGGNYGYTF.

This sequence joins TRBV29-1 and TRBJ2-7; no firm D call. The CDR3 is 13 residues long. V dropped 7 bases and J dropped 0 bases, with 13 bases sitting between them. Germline V gene lookup returns CDR1 SQVTM and CDR2 ANQGSEA. The CDR3 region has the DNA TGCAGCGAATCTGGCAGGTCCTCCTACGAGCAGTACTTC. This gives the protein CSESGRSSYEQYF.

The table lists this clone with a count of one. The chain carries TRBV7-8 and TRBJ2-7; the match to TRBD1 covers 7 bases. This CDR3 has 16 residues. V gave up 4 bases and J gave up 0 bases; unmatched junction bases: 9. Germline V CDR1 and CDR2: SGHVS, FQNEAQ. The CDR3 bases are TGTGCCAGCAGCTCCCCTCTCGGGACAGACTCCTACGAGCAGTACTTC. Amino acid sequence: CASSSPLGTDSYEQYF.

V usage is TRBV4-2 and J usage is TRBJ1-2, with unresolved D. Deletions cut 2 bases from V and 0 bases from J, with 16 bases between. The CDR3 spans 17 residues. CDR1 and CDR2 from the germline V gene are LGHNA and YNFKEQ. CDR3 loop: CASSQIRGDGSNYGYTF. The CDR3 bases are TGTGCCAGCAGCCAAATCCGGGGAGACGGATCTAACTATGGCTACACCTTC.

The chain combines TRBV9 with TRBJ2-6; D gene unclear. This CDR3 has 18 amino acids. V lost 0 bases and J lost 0, with 13 bases in between. Germline lookup yields CDR1 SGDLS and CDR2 YYNGEE. The CDR3 nucleotides read TGTGCCAGCAGCGTAGGCTCAGTACCAAGCTCTGGGGCCAACGTCCTGACTTTC. Translating it yields CASSVGSVPSSGANVLTF.

This clone was seen just once. This chain links TRBV18 with TRBJ2-5; possibly TRBD1 for D (6 bases). Germline V gene lookup returns CDR1 KGHSH and CDR2 LQKENI. V dropped 1 base and J dropped 2 bases, with 11 bases sitting between them. The CDR3 spans 15 residues. In DNA form, the CDR3 reads TGTGCCAGCTCACCACGGACAGCCGGACAAGAGACCCAGTACTTC. Translation: CASSPRTAGQETQYF.

The chain uses TRBV6-5 and TRBJ2-1; 7 nucleotides align to TRBD1. The length of the CDR3 is 13 residues. The germline V gene has CDR1 MNHEY and CDR2 SVGAGI. J lost 15 bases, V lost 5 bases, and 13 bases had no gene match. CDR3 DNA sequence: TGTGCCAGCAGTAGACGACAGGGATCTTCAGGGTTCTTC. Its protein is CASSRRQGSSGFF.

V and J are TRBV5-1 and TRBJ2-3; D ambiguous. Germline-derived CDR1 and CDR2 are SGHRS and YFSETQ. The V end lost 0 bases, the J end lost 4 bases, and 9 bases lay between the germline ends. The CDR3 runs 14 residues. CDR3 residues: CASSLVQDADTQYF. The DNA of the CDR3 is TGCGCCAGCAGCTTGGTTCAGGATGCAGATACGCAGTATTTT.

J is TRBJ1-1 and V is TRBV30; the D is unclear. The CDR3 has 13 amino acids. Trimming took 5 bases from V and 6 from J, leaving 16 bases between them. Germline V gives CDR1 GTSNPN, CDR2 SVGIG (reference sequence). The DNA of the CDR3 is TGTGCCTGGTATGGGCGCTGGTCCTCTGAAGCTTTCTTT. Translation gives CAWYGRWSSEAFF.

The V gene is TRBV7-3, the J gene TRBJ1-1, with D possibly TRBD1 on 5 matching bases. The ends were cut back, 8 bases at V and 0 bases at J, with 10 bases in the middle. The CDR3 contains 13 residues. Germline values: CDR1 SGHTA, CDR2 FQGTGA. For the CDR3, the DNA is TGTGCCAGCCAACAGACAGTGAACACTGAAGCTTTCTTT. Translation: CASQQTVNTEAFF. Full variable domain (outside the CDR3, taken from reference TRBV7-3 and TRBJ1-1): GAGVSQTPSNKVTEKGKYVELRCDPISGHTALYWYRQSLGQGPEFLIYFQGTGAADDSGLPNDRFFAVRPEGSVSTLKIQRTERGDSAVYLCASQQTVNTEAFFGQGTRLTVV.

This rearrangement joins TRBV28 to TRBJ1-2; D gene uncertain. Germline V gene data show CDR1 as MDHEN and CDR2 as SYDVKM. The germline V and J ends were trimmed by 2 bases and 4 bases, with 8 bases remaining between them. The CDR3 has 13 residues. DNA of the CDR3: TGTGCCAGCAGTTTAAAACTGCTCTATGGCTACACCTTC. Its protein is CASSLKLLYGYTF.

This clone has a handful of counts. The rearrangement uses TRBV2 and TRBJ1-2; D is undetermined. Trimming left V 7 bases short and J 6 bases short, with 18 bases between. Germline values: CDR1 SNHLY, CDR2 FYNNEI. The CDR3 sequence is 14 residues long. CDR3 sequence (DNA): TGTGCCAGCATACCAGAGGTACGGAATGATGGCTACACCTTC. Translated: CASIPEVRNDGYTF.

The rearrangement joins TRBV18 to TRBJ2-3; D may be TRBD2 (5 bases). The ends were cut back, 2 bases at V and 3 bases at J, with 6 bases in the middle. CDR1 is KGHSH, CDR2 LQKENI, per germline. The CDR3 has 13 amino acids. CDR3: CASSPRGTDTQYF. The CDR3 DNA follows: TGTGCCAGCTCACCAAGAGGGACAGATACGCAGTATTTT.

The chain carries TRBV19 and TRBJ2-7, with 7 bases fitting TRBD1. The V gene's germline CDR1 is LNHDA and CDR2 SQIVND (reference sequence). V was clipped by 4 bases and J by 4 bases; unmatched bases: 10. CDR3 length: 15 amino acids. The CDR3 loop is CASSTTTGSGYEQYF. Written as DNA, the CDR3 is TGTGCCAGTAGTACGACGACAGGGTCAGGATACGAGCAGTACTTC.

The chain combines TRBV5-1 with TRBJ2-5; 11 bases fit TRBD2. Germline loops: CDR1 SGHRS, CDR2 YFSETQ. The V segment lost 4 bases and the J segment 5 bases; nucleotides outside the gene matches: 10. The CDR3 length is 16 residues. In DNA, the CDR3 is TGCGCCAGCAGCCCTAATAGCGGGGGGGCAAGGGAGACCCAGTACTTC. Its protein product is CASSPNSGGARETQYF. The whole variable domain, filled in from reference TRBV5-1 and TRBJ2-5, reads KAGVTQTPRYLIKTRGQQVTLSCSPISGHRSVSWYQQTPGQGLQFLFEYFSETQRNKGNFPGRFSGRQFSNSRSEMNVSTLELGDSALYLCASSPNSGGARETQYFGPGTRLLVL.

The rearrangement uses TRBV14 and TRBJ2-6, with TRBD1 matching 9 bases. The CDR3 loop spans 17 amino acids. From germline, CDR1 is SGHDN and CDR2 FVKESK. Unmatched junction bases numbered 3, after V lost 3 bases and J lost 0 bases. CDR3 in DNA: TGTGCCAGCAGCCACGGACAGGGGACCTCTGGGGCCAACGTCCTGACTTTC. Translation gives CASSHGQGTSGANVLTF.